This entry concerns a single T cell receptor (beta chain). The length of the CDR3 is 12 residues. Germline CDR1 and CDR2: SGHRS and YFSETQ. V trimming: 5 bases; J trimming: 8 bases; junction bases outside the gene matches: 6. As originally analysed: Nucleated cell number was recorded as an estimate derived from reference gene primer amplification. Some clones are missing from TCRdb's copy, which holds only in-frame ones; the method was immunoSEQ multiplex PCR. The V and J calls and the clone size are those of that table, but D and trimming were determined from the DNA. The sample records 150,000 to 200,000 clones, around four fifths being singletons. This sample was taken from a study of blood T cell repertoires in COVID-19. As for the study in general: Spain, Italy and the United States supplied samples that represented acute and convalescent COVID-19. T cells, B-cell-depleted T cells, or PBMCs provided the cDNA or gDNA that served as material.

The clonotype originates from an older man with active or convalescent COVID-19. This chain links TRBV5-1 with TRBJ1-1; 7 positions agree with TRBD1. Sequenced material: peripheral blood. In DNA, the CDR3 is TGCGCCAGCAGTGTATCGGACAGGGAAGCTTTCTTT. This translates into CASSVSDREAFF.